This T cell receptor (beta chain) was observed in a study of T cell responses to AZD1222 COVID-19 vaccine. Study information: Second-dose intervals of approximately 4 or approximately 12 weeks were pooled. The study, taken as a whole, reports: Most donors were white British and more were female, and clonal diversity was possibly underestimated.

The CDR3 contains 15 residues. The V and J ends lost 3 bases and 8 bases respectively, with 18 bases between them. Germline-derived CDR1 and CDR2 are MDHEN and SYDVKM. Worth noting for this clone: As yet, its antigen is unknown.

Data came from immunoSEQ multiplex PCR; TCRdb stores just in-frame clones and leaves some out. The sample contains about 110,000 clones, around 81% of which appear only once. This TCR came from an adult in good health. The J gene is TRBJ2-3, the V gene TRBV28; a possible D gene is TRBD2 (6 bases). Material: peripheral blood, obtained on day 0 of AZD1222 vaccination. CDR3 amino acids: CASSFGPGLPRTQYF. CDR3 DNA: TGTGCCAGCAGTTTCGGTCCGGGACTTCCGCGTACGCAGTATTTT.